Following are 8 T cell receptor beta chains from one sample sequenced in a study of OX40 agonist ivuxolimab in advanced cancers. Clones were read by immunoSEQ multiplex PCR, and TCRdb kept only the in-frame ones, dropping some. The profile shows 30,000 to 40,000 clones, approximately 80% of them singletons. This specimen consisted of CD4+ or CD8+ T cells sorted from blood, obtained in a trial of the OX40 agonist ivuxolimab. The receptors here all came from an adult with an advanced solid tumor such as melanoma, head and neck, liver or kidney cancer.

V is TRBV6-5 and J is TRBJ1-1; D unresolved. The germline V gene encodes CDR1 MNHEY and CDR2 SVGAGI. Trimming left V 0 bases short and J 3 bases short, with 8 bases between. The CDR3 is made up of 14 amino acids. CDR3 amino acids: CASSYSEYDTEAFF. The CDR3 DNA reads TGTGCCAGCAGTTACTCGGAGTATGACACTGAAGCTTTCTTT.

The rearrangement joins TRBV11-3 to TRBJ2-5; D unresolved. With 3 bases removed from V and 3 bases from J, the gap between germline ends came to 8 bases. The CDR3 contains 13 residues. Germline assignment: CDR1 SGHNT and CDR2 YENEEA. The CDR3 here is CASSFSPKETQYF. CDR3 DNA sequence: TGTGCCAGCAGCTTTTCCCCAAAAGAGACCCAGTACTTC.

The chain uses TRBV7-2 and TRBJ1-1; 9 bases agree with TRBD1. Trimming took 5 bases from V and 6 from J; bases not matched to a gene: 10. Germline assignment: CDR1 SGHTA and CDR2 FQGNSA. CDR3 size: 15 residues. This CDR3 is CASSEQGASEPEAFF. Here the CDR3 DNA reads TGTGCCAGCAGCGAACAGGGGGCCTCTGAGCCTGAAGCTTTCTTT.

This chain links TRBV5-8 with TRBJ1-3; possible D gene TRBD1, 5 bases. This CDR3 is 15 amino acids long. In germline, CDR1 is SGHTS, CDR2 YDEGEE. V was cut by 0 bases and J by 4 bases, with 11 bases left in between. The CDR3 DNA sequence: TGTGCCAGCAGCTTGGGGGGCGCTTTCGGAAACACCATATATTTT. Translated, it gives CASSLGGAFGNTIYF.

This sequence joins TRBV25-1 and TRBJ2-5; D uncertain. Germline values: CDR1 MGHDK, CDR2 SYGVNS. Trimming shortened V by 8 bases and J by 5 bases, and 12 bases separated the two germline ends. This CDR3 is built from 12 residues. CDR3 loop: CASAGSGETQYF. CDR3 sequence (DNA): TGTGCCAGCGCTGGGTCTGGGGAGACCCAGTACTTC.

This clone was picked up a small number of times. The chain has TRBV5-6 and TRBJ2-6, with D possibly being TRBD1 or TRBD2 (5 bases each). Trimming stripped 0 bases from V and 0 bases from J, with 13 bases between. The germline V gene has CDR1 SGHDT and CDR2 YYEEEE. This CDR3 has 18 residues. Here the CDR3 reads CASSLDVGESSGANVLTF. The CDR3, as DNA: TGTGCCAGCAGCTTGGATGTAGGGGAGAGCTCTGGGGCCAACGTCCTGACTTTC. Full variable domain (outside the CDR3, taken from reference TRBV5-6 and TRBJ2-6): DAGVTQSPTHLIKTRGQQVTLRCSPKSGHDTVSWYQQALGQGPQFIFQYYEEEERQRGNFPDRFSGHQFPNYSSELNVNALLLGDSALYLCASSLDVGESSGANVLTFGAGSRLTVL.

J is TRBJ2-3 and V is TRBV6-4; D may correspond to TRBD1 or TRBD2 (6 bases each). CDR3 size: 15 residues. Trimming removed 0 bases at V and 6 bases at J, with 13 bases between. From germline, CDR1 is MRHNA and CDR2 SNTAGT. The CDR3 sequence: CASSDSWGALDTQYF. The CDR3 DNA reads as TGTGCCAGCAGTGACTCATGGGGGGCCTTGGATACGCAGTATTTT.

The chain combines TRBV6-6 with TRBJ1-5, with 7 positions matching TRBD1. This CDR3 has 16 amino acids. The V and J ends lost 2 bases and 0 bases, in that order; junction bases with no gene match: 4. Germline assignment: CDR1 MNHNY and CDR2 SVGAGI (reference sequence). The CDR3 DNA reads as TGTGCCAGCAGTTACGGGGACAGTTATAGCAATCAGCCCCAGCATTTT. Translating gives CASSYGDSYSNQPQHF.